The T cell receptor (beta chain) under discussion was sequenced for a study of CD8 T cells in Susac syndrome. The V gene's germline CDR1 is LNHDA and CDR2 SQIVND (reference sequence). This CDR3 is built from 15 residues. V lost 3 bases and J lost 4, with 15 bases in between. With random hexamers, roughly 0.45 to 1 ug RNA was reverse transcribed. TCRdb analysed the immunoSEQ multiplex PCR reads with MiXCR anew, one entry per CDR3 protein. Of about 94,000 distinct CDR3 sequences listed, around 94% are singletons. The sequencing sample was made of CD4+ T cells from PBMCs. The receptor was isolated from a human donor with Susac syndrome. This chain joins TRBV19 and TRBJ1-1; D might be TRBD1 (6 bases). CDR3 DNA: TGTGCCAGTAGTATCCGGGGGCTCAAGTCCACTGAAGCTTTCTTT. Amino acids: CASSIRGLKSTEAFF.